The clone carrying this TCR beta chain was detected only a few times. What it recognizes is unknown. The study reverse transcribed the entire isolated RNA, so it sequenced expressed TCRB transcripts. The data were produced by immunoSEQ multiplex PCR, yet TCRdb's version contains in-frame clones alone and is incomplete. The table records a few hundred thousand clones, around 13% of them present only once. These data come from a study of beta chain features in type 1 diabetes. Notes on the study in general: Significant though moderate, a shortening of TCRB CDR3s appeared in all four CD4+ subsets of Type 1 diabetes patients.

The sequence came from a young woman with type 1 diabetes. Sample: naive CD4+ T cells from blood.

CDR3 sequence: CASSPGGLDTQYF. In DNA, the CDR3 is TGTGCCAGCAGTCCCGGAGGGCTCGATACGCAGTATTTT. The gene calls are TRBV28 and TRBJ2-3, with D possibly being TRBD2 (6 bases). The CDR3 is 13 residues long. Germline CDR1 reads MDHEN; CDR2 reads SYDVKM. Trimming removed 5 bases at V and 6 bases at J, with 12 bases between.